The present entry profiles one TCR beta chain with its context. Its antigen is not known. Using a constant-region primer together with ProtoScript II reverse transcriptase, TCR beta cDNA was made from about 500 ng of total RNA. Modified slightly, ARM-PCR produced TCR beta libraries over three nested multiplex PCR rounds. TRBV1-TRBV30 forward primers paired with a C-beta reverse primer were used in the first two PCR rounds, which ran roughly 10 cycles each. A single record per CDR3 protein comes from TCRdb applying MiXCR to the multiplex PCR reads. In the table there are 90,000 to 100,000 distinct CDR3 sequences, 69% of which are singletons. The sample originates from a study of tumor-infiltrating lymphocytes in primary liver carcinoma. Findings and limits, study-wide: Overlap in tumor-adjacent and tumor-blood pairs fell below that of tumor region pairs.

This CDR3 spans 13 amino acids. Germline CDR1 is MDHEN and CDR2 is SYDVKM. Taking roughly 20-32 mg of unsorted bulk tissue, the authors co-extracted RNA and DNA. Those patients suffered from chronic HBV infection and were treatment-naive. This TCR came from a woman between 55 and 75 years old with primary liver carcinoma and hepatitis B virus infection. J is TRBJ1-1 and V is TRBV28, with D hard to call. Sequencing input: liver tumor tissue from sampling region 5. Documented subset: tumor region T5, tumor centre. The CDR3 DNA sequence: TGTGACTGCAGTCCACCCGCGATCAATGAAGCTTTCTTT. Its protein product is CDCSPPAINEAFF.